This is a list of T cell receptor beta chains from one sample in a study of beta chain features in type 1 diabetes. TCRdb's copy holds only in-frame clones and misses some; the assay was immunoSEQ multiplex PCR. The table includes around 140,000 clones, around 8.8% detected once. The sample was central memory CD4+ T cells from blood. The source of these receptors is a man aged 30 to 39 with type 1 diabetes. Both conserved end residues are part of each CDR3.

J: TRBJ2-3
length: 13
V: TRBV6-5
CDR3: CASSSRATDTQYF

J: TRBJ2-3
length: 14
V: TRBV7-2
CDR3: CASSSGRTANTQYF

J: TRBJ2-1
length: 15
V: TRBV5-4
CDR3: CATHPGTGPRNEQFF

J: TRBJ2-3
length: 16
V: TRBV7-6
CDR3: CASSPRERGGTDTQYF

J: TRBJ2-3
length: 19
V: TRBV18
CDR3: CASSPSIGGLAGSTDTQYF

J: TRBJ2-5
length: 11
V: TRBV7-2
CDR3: CASSQGGAQYF

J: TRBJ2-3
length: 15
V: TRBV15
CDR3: CATSREFQETDTQYF

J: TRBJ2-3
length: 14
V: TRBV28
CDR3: CASSLSPLTDTQYF

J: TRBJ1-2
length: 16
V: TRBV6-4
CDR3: CASSPGQGALGYGYTF

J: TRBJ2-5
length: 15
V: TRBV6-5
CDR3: CASSHGTSGRETQYF

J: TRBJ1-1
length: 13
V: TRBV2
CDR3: CASEQDGGTEAFF

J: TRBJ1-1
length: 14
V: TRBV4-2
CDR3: CASSLQAAGTEAFF

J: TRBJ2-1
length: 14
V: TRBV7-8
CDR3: CASSRQGNYNEQFF

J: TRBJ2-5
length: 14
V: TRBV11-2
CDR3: CASSLAGGQETQYF

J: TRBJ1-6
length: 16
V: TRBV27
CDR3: CASSLSWTSINSPLHF

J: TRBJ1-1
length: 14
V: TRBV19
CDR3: CASSNGGGSTEAFF

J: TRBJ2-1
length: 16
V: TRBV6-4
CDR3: CASSLWGTSGYNEQFF

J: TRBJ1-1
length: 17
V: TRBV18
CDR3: CASSPQGAGQWDTEAFF

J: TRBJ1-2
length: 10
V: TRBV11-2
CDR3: CASAGSGYTF

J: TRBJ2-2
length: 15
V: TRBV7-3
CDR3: CASSMTSGGAGELFF

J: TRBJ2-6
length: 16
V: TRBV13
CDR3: CASSFIGRTGANVLTF

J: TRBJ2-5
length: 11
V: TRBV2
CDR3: CASRDRETQYF

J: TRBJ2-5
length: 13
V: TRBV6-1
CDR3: CASRRAIQETQYF

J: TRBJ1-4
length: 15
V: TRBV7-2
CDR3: CASSTGGAANEKLFF

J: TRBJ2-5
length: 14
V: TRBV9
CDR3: CASSPKTGVKTQYF

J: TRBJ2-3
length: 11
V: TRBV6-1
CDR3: CASSAADTQYF

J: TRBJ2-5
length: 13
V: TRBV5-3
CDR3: CARSLQGSETQYF

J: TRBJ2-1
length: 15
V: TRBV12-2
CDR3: CASRLRPSGGYEQFF

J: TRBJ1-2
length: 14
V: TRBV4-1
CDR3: CASSQDGRESVYTF

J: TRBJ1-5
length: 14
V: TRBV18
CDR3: CASSRSGANQPQHF

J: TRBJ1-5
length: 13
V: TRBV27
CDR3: CASSLDIQSPQHF

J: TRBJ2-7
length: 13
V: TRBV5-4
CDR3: CASSWTGNTEQYF

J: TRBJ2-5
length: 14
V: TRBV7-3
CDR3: CASSPEAGRETQYF

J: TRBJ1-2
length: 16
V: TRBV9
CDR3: CASSVGMDGANYGYTF

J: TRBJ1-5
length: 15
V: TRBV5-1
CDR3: CASSSTGNSNQPQHF

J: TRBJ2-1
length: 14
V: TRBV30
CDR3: CAWSPWTADNEQFF

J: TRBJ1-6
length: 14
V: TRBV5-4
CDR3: CASSLGQGNSPLHF

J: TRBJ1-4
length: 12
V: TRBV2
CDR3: CASQGAGEKLFF

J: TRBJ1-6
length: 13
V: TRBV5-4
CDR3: CASMDRGYSPLHF

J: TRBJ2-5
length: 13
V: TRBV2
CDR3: CASSFPGEETQYF

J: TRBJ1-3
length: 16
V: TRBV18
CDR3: CASSLNPAGSGNTIYF

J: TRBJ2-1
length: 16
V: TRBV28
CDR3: CASSLAGDPPSNEQFF

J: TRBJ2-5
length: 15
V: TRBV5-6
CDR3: CASSGRQGAGETQYF

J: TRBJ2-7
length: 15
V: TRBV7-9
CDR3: CASSLALGGSYEQYF

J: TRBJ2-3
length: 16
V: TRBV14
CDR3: CASSLPGQGFSDTQYF

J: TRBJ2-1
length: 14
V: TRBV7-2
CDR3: CASSPQGTHNEQFF

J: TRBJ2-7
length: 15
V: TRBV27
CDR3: CASSRLAGPTYEQYF

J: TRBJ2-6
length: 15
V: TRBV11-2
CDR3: CASSFFRSGANVLTF

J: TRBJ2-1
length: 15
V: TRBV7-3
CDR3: CASSLTSGGYNEQFF

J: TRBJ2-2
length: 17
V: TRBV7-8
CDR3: CASSLTSAGSDTGELFF

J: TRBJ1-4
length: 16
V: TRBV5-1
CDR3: CASSLGNAATNEKLFF

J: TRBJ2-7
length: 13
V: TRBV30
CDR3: CAWNGQFSYEQYF

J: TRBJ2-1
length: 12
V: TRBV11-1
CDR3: CASSVLYNEQFF

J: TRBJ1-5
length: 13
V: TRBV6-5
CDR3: CASSYSTVQPQHF

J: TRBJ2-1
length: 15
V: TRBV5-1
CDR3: CASIGSSGGIDEQFF

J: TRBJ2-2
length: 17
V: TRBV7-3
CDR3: CASSLTGTGMDTGELFF

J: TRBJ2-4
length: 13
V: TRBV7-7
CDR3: CASSPDRGSIQYF

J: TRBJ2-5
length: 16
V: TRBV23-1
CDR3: CASSLRRGSLGETQYF